The 20 T cell receptor beta chains reported below all come from one sample, sequenced in a study of T cell responses to AZD1222 COVID-19 vaccine (dated by TCRdb to the early 2020s). The library was generated by the immunoSEQ multiplex PCR assay. TCRdb took this table from immuneACCESS and kept in-frame rearrangements with V and J called. Such tables lack part of the clones; where checked against another copy, unresolved V genes explain under half of the gap, and the rest is unexplained. The sample table holds 120,000 to 150,000 clones, of which around 91% were seen once. The top ten clones comprise about 5.3% of the sample. Sample time point, as interpreted from the label and publication: baseline before first vaccination. The input for sequencing was peripheral blood, taken on day 0 of AZD1222 vaccination. The receptor set was obtained from an adult in good health.

About this clone itself: A much larger clone differs from this one at a single base, so this may be a read error. The gene calls are TRBV5-5 and TRBJ1-5; TRBD1 is a possible D gene (6 bases). Germline CDR1 and CDR2: SGHKS and YYEKEE (reference sequence). The CDR3 is made up of 15 amino acids. The CDR3 here is CTSSYREVGNQPQHF. In nucleotides, the CDR3 is TGTACCAGCAGCTACAGGGAGGTGGGCAATCAGCCCCAGCATTTT.

J is TRBJ2-7 and V is TRBV2, with D tentatively TRBD2 (5 bases). This CDR3 spans 16 amino acids. The V end lost 3 bases, the J end lost 2 bases, and 17 bases lay between the germline ends. Looked up from germline, CDR1 is SNHLY and CDR2 is FYNNEI. CDR3 amino acids: CASSDPSFGETYEQYF. Written as DNA, the CDR3 is TGTGCCAGCAGTGACCCATCTTTCGGGGAGACCTACGAGCAGTACTTC.

The chain combines TRBV4-3 with TRBJ2-2; 8 bases map to TRBD2. V lost 1 base to trimming and J lost 5 bases; unmatched junction nucleotides: 6. CDR1 and CDR2 from the germline V gene are LGHNA and YSLEER. This CDR3 comprises 16 residues. The CDR3 sequence is CASSQGAGANTGELFF. For the CDR3, the DNA is TGCGCCAGCAGCCAAGGAGCGGGAGCTAATACCGGGGAGCTGTTTTTT.

Here the CDR3 DNA reads TGCGCCAGCAGCCCCGAAGCGGGGAGGGGTAATGAAAAACTGTTTTTT. Amino acids: CASSPEAGRGNEKLFF. The V and J genes are TRBV4-3 and TRBJ1-4, with D perhaps TRBD1 (5 bases). Germline V gene lookup returns CDR1 LGHNA and CDR2 YSLEER. The V gene lost 4 bases and the J gene lost 4 bases, with 16 bases spanning the gap. The CDR3 runs to 16 residues.

V and J are TRBV13 and TRBJ1-3; possibly TRBD1 for D (5 bases). V lost 5 bases and J 0 bases, leaving 20 bases between the germline ends. Germline-derived CDR1 and CDR2 are PRHDT and FYEKMQ (reference sequence). The CDR3 length is 18 residues. As DNA, the CDR3 is TGTGCCAGCAGCCGAAACCCGGCGGACACCTTCTCTGGAAACACCATATATTTT. Protein: CASSRNPADTFSGNTIYF.

The chain uses TRBV28 and TRBJ1-5; the D is unclear. From germline, CDR1 is MDHEN and CDR2 SYDVKM. The CDR3 runs 14 residues. The V end was cut by 5 bases, the J end by 4 bases, with 12 bases between. CDR3 in amino acids: CASSEMTPNQPQHF. CDR3 nucleotides: TGTGCCAGCAGTGAGATGACACCTAATCAGCCCCAGCATTTT.

The chain has TRBV5-4 and TRBJ1-2; D call uncertain. This CDR3 contains 15 residues. In germline, CDR1 is SGHNT, CDR2 YYREEE (reference sequence). The V gene lost 5 bases and the J gene lost 4 bases, with 18 bases spanning the gap. CDR3 protein: CASRYGPELLYGYTF. The CDR3 coding sequence is TGTGCCAGCAGATACGGGCCGGAACTCCTCTATGGCTACACCTTC.

This clone came up a few times. V and J are TRBV30 and TRBJ1-5; the D is unclear. The CDR3 has 15 residues. Trimming took off 0 bases at V and 4 bases at J, with 13 bases between the two ends. Germline loops: CDR1 GTSNPN, CDR2 SVGIG (reference sequence). The CDR3 DNA follows: TGTGCCTGGAGTGTGGGAGGGTTTCGGAATCAGCCCCAGCATTTT. It encodes CAWSVGGFRNQPQHF. Based on the CDR3 plus reference TRBV30 and TRBJ1-5, the full variable domain is SQTIHQWPATLVQPVGSPLSLECTVEGTSNPNLYWYRQAAGRGLQLLFYSVGIGQISSEVPQNLSASRPQDRQFILSSKKLLLSDSGFYLCAWSVGGFRNQPQHFGDGTRLSIL.

The chain has TRBV9 and TRBJ2-3, with TRBD2 matching over 15 bases. CDR1 and CDR2 from the germline V gene are SGDLS and YYNGEE. The trim removed 4 bases at V and 5 bases at J, leaving 5 bases unmatched. The CDR3 loop spans 16 amino acids. Here the CDR3 reads CASSPGLAGGIDTQYF. CDR3 DNA sequence: TGTGCCAGCAGCCCGGGACTAGCGGGAGGAATAGATACGCAGTATTTT.

V and J are TRBV6-5 and TRBJ2-1, with D maybe TRBD1 (5 bases). From germline, CDR1 is MNHEY and CDR2 SVGAGI. Trimming left V 8 bases short and J 9 bases short, with 17 bases between. CDR3 length: 13 amino acids. CDR3 residues: CASCTTGLAEQFF. In DNA form, the CDR3 reads TGTGCCAGCTGTACAACAGGTCTCGCTGAGCAGTTCTTC.

This chain links TRBV4-2 with TRBJ2-3, with 8 nucleotides matching TRBD2. This CDR3 has 15 amino acids. The J segment lost 3 bases and the V segment lost 5 bases, leaving 7 bases of the junction unmatched. Germline V gene lookup returns CDR1 LGHNA and CDR2 YNFKEQ. Written as DNA, the CDR3 is TGTGCCAGCAGCTCGACAAGCGGGAGTACAGATACGCAGTATTTT. It specifies CASSSTSGSTDTQYF.

CDR3 nucleotide sequence: TGTGCCAGCAGCGTTAGCGGGGACATTCAGTACTTC. Its protein is CASSVSGDIQYF. The J gene is TRBJ2-4, the V gene TRBV7-2, with TRBD2 matching 8 bases. This CDR3 contains 12 residues. V lost 5 bases to trimming and J lost 8 bases; unmatched junction nucleotides: 2. Germline V gene lookup returns CDR1 SGHTA and CDR2 FQGNSA.

This clone was seen a single time. The chain couples TRBV24-1 to TRBJ2-5; no firm D call. Trimming stripped 3 bases from V and 5 bases from J, with 6 bases between. Per the germline V gene, CDR1 is KGHDR and CDR2 is SFDVKD. The CDR3 spans 12 residues. The CDR3 reads CATSDIVETQYF. The CDR3 DNA reads TGTGCCACCAGTGATATAGTGGAGACCCAGTACTTC.

The rearrangement uses TRBV6-5 and TRBJ2-7, with a possible D match to TRBD2 (5 bases). Germline V gene sequence: CDR1 MNHEY, CDR2 SVGAGI. Trimming took off 5 bases at V and 7 bases at J, with 9 bases between the two ends. The CDR3 is made up of 11 amino acids. The CDR3 is CASSRGREQYF. The CDR3 DNA sequence: TGTGCCAGCAGTCGGGGAAGGGAGCAGTACTTC.

The chain joins TRBV2 to TRBJ1-6; 11 bases align to TRBD1. The germline gives CDR1 SNHLY, CDR2 FYNNEI. The CDR3 is 15 residues long. V lost 5 bases and J lost 10; bases outside the gene matches: 7. CDR3 coding DNA: TGTGCCAGCAGTTCTTGGACAGGGGGCGGGTCACCCCTCCACTTT. Its protein is CASSSWTGGGSPLHF. The full variable domain, its missing parts supplied by reference TRBV2 and TRBJ1-6, is EPEVTQTPSHQVTQMGQEVILRCVPISNHLYFYWYRQILGQKVEFLVSFYNNEISEKSEIFDDQFSVERPDGSNFTLKIRSTKLEDSAMYFCASSSWTGGGSPLHFGNGTRLTVT.

This clone has just a few counts. The rearrangement links TRBV6-2 or TRBV6-3 to TRBJ2-7; D could derive from TRBD1 or TRBD2 (5 bases each). Germline CDR1 reads MNHEY; CDR2 reads SVGEGT. V shed 2 bases and J shed 1 base, with 12 bases lying between them. CDR3 length: 15 residues. Written as DNA, the CDR3 is TGTGCCAGCAGTTACGCCGGGACGGCGTCCTACGAGCAGTACTTC. Protein product: CASSYAGTASYEQYF.

The chain recombines TRBV28 with TRBJ1-5; no clear D. Trimming removed 6 bases at V and 5 bases at J, with 8 bases between. Germline values: CDR1 MDHEN, CDR2 SYDVKM. This CDR3 has 12 amino acids. The CDR3 region has the DNA TGTGCCAGCAGAGTCGAGTATCAGCCCCAGCATTTT. Amino acid sequence: CASRVEYQPQHF.

The chain has TRBV4-3 and TRBJ2-3; the D gene is possibly TRBD1 (5 bases). Germline CDR1 and CDR2: LGHNA and YSLEER. V was pared by 4 bases and J by 5 bases, with 13 bases between. The CDR3 spans 14 residues. DNA of the CDR3: TGCGCCAGCAGCCCCAGGGTAGTAGGAGATACGCAGTATTTT. Protein: CASSPRVVGDTQYF.

The CDR3 coding sequence is TGCGCCAGCAGCTCCCTTAGTGACAATGAGCAGTTCTTC. This codes for CASSSLSDNEQFF. The chain joins TRBV5-1 to TRBJ2-1; no clear D. CDR1 and CDR2 (germline): SGHRS, YFSETQ. V gave up 3 bases and J gave up 5 bases, with 9 bases separating them. This CDR3 region has 13 residues.

V and J are TRBV19 and TRBJ2-7; D ambiguous. V shed 6 bases and J shed 2 bases, with 8 bases lying between them. Germline V lookup: CDR1 LNHDA, CDR2 SQIVND (reference sequence). The CDR3 has 12 amino acids. In DNA form, the CDR3 reads TGTGCCAGTAGCGACGAGCCCTACGAGCAGTACTTC. Its protein is CASSDEPYEQYF.